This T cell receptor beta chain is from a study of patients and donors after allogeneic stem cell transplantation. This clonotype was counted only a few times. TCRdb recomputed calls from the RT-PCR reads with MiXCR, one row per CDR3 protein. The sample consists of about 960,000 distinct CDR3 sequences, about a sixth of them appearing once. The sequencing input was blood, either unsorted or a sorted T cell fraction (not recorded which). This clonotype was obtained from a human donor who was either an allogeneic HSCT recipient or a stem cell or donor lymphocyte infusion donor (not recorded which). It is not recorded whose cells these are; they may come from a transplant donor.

Written as DNA, the CDR3 is TGTGCCAGCAGCCCCCGGGACAGGGGAGGGAACGAGCAGTACTTC. This encodes CASSPRDRGGNEQYF. The gene calls are TRBV3-1 and TRBJ2-7; 10 nucleotides agree with TRBD1. The CDR3 consists of 15 residues. The junction had 8 bases not matched to a gene; V was cut back by 4 bases and J by 5 bases. Germline V CDR1 and CDR2: LGHDT, YNNKEL (reference sequence).